The next 29 T cell receptor beta chains were all read from a single sample in a study of cytomegalovirus exposure and HLA in healthy donors. Primers: 60 Vbeta forward and 13 Jbeta reverse. This table comes from immunoSEQ multiplex PCR, and its TCRdb copy is limited to in-frame clones, with some not included. The sample consists of some 170,000 clones, about 75% of them appearing once. Sequences were obtained from PBMCs. These receptors were taken from a man younger than 35 in good health and CMV-seropositive.

This clone was observed once. This sequence joins TRBV7-9 and TRBJ2-3, with 12 positions matching TRBD1. Germline trimming cut 4 bases from V and 6 bases from J; bases unmatched to any gene: 8. The length of the CDR3 is 16 residues. CDR1 is SEHNR, CDR2 FQNEAQ, per germline (reference sequence). CDR3 DNA: TGTGCCAGCAGCTACGGGACAGGGGGCGCGACTGATACGCAGTATTTT. Translated: CASSYGTGGATDTQYF.

This clone was seen just once. In nucleotides, the CDR3 is TGTGCCAGCAGCCAAGATCCCGGGACAGGGTTAACTTTCTTT. This translates into CASSQDPGTGLTFF. The V and J genes are TRBV14 and TRBJ1-1; TRBD1 aligns across 9 bases. The CDR3 is 14 amino acids. CDR1 is SGHDN and CDR2 is FVKESK in the germline V gene. With 0 bases clipped from V and 12 bases from J, the junction kept 8 bases outside the gene matches.

The chain couples TRBV5-1 to TRBJ2-5, with 7 bases fitting TRBD1. V trimming: 0 bases; J trimming: 7 bases; junction bases outside the gene matches: 9. The CDR3 sequence is 15 residues long. From germline, CDR1 is SGHRS and CDR2 YFSETQ. The chain's CDR3 is CASSLEGGREGTQYF. As DNA, the CDR3 is TGCGCCAGCAGCTTGGAAGGGGGCAGGGAAGGGACCCAGTACTTC.

The chain recombines TRBV2 with TRBJ2-7; possible D gene TRBD1, 6 bases. V lost 3 bases and J 4 bases, leaving 13 bases between the germline ends. CDR1 and CDR2 from the germline V gene are SNHLY and FYNNEI. There are 14 residues in the CDR3. This chain's CDR3 is CASSEPIGQYEQYV. CDR3 bases: TGTGCCAGCAGTGAGCCGATCGGACAGTACGAGCAGTACGTC.

The chain links TRBV9 to TRBJ1-4, with D perhaps matching TRBD1 (5 bases). The CDR3 covers 15 residues. Germline V gene data show CDR1 as SGDLS and CDR2 as YYNGEE. V was shortened by 4 bases and J by 7 bases, with 17 bases between the two germline ends. The CDR3 sequence is CASSKHAGQAEKLFF. The CDR3 nucleotides read TGTGCCAGCAGCAAACATGCGGGGCAGGCTGAAAAACTGTTTTTT.

The chain employs TRBV7-2 and TRBJ2-5; 13 bases line up with TRBD2. Germline loops: CDR1 SGHTA, CDR2 FQGNSA. J gave up 5 bases and V 5 bases, and 8 bases lay outside the gene matches. The CDR3 spans 16 residues. CDR3 bases: TGTGCCAGCAGCCTCTTAGGACTAGCGGGAGTTGAGACCCAGTACTTC. Residues: CASSLLGLAGVETQYF.

The chain carries TRBV7-6 and TRBJ2-5, with TRBD2 matching 7 bases. Germline V gene data show CDR1 as SGHVS and CDR2 as FNYEAQ. The CDR3 totals 14 residues. V was pared by 1 base and J by 5 bases, with 4 bases of the junction left unmatched. The CDR3 sequence: CASSLVLAVETQYF. CDR3 DNA sequence: TGTGCCAGCAGCTTAGTGCTAGCGGTTGAGACCCAGTACTTC.

The chain uses TRBV5-3 and TRBJ2-7; 10 bases line up with TRBD2. TRBV5-3 carries the ORF label, with uncertain function. With V trimmed by 4 bases and J by 4 bases, 14 bases remained unmatched. The CDR3 totals 17 residues. CDR3 in DNA: TGTGCCAGAAGCCCCCCGCTAGCGGGAGTTCCCTCTTACGAGCAGTACGTC. It yields the protein CARSPPLAGVPSYEQYV.

This rearrangement joins TRBV15 to TRBJ2-5; TRBD1 matches 7 bases. The CDR3 contains 15 residues. Unmatched junction bases numbered 7, after V lost 1 base and J lost 5 bases. Germline values: CDR1 LNHNV, CDR2 YYDKDF (reference sequence). As DNA, the CDR3 is TGTGCCACCAGCAGAGCGAACCACAGGGGTGAGACCCAGTACTTC. It is translated as CATSRANHRGETQYF.

The chain links TRBV29-1 to TRBJ2-5; 11 bases are shared with TRBD1. Germline V CDR1 and CDR2: SQVTM, ANQGSEA. Trimming took 6 bases from V and 2 from J; bases not matched to a gene: 5. The CDR3 runs 14 residues. As DNA, the CDR3 is TGCAGCGTCGGGACAGGGGGGATACAAGAGACCCAGTACTTC. Translated: CSVGTGGIQETQYF.

The V call is TRBV18, the J call TRBJ2-2; D is possibly TRBD2 (6 bases). The CDR3 loop spans 13 amino acids. The V gene's germline CDR1 is KGHSH and CDR2 LQKENI. Between the trimmed V and J ends, which lost 2 bases and 5 bases, there was a span of 6 bases. The CDR3 sequence is CASSPGRTGELFF. The CDR3 DNA follows: TGTGCCAGCTCACCAGGGAGGACCGGGGAGCTGTTTTTT.

This clone was observed a few times. This sequence joins TRBV5-1 and TRBJ1-2; D might be TRBD1 (6 bases). This CDR3 has 15 amino acids. The germline V gene encodes CDR1 SGHRS and CDR2 YFSETQ. V shed 3 bases and J shed 8 bases, with 20 bases lying between them. The DNA for the CDR3 is TGCGCCAGCAGCTCTACTGTAACAGGGTTTTCCGGCTACACCTTC. The encoded protein is CASSSTVTGFSGYTF.

The rearrangement links TRBV5-1 to TRBJ1-2; no clear D. The CDR3 runs to 15 residues. Germline CDR1 is SGHRS and CDR2 is YFSETQ. Trimming pared 0 bases from V and 4 bases from J, leaving 13 bases between. The CDR3 region is CASSLGPGGGYGYTF. The CDR3 nucleotides read TGCGCCAGCAGCTTGGGTCCAGGAGGCGGCTATGGCTACACCTTC. The whole variable domain, remainder taken from reference TRBV5-1 and TRBJ1-2, is KAGVTQTPRYLIKTRGQQVTLSCSPISGHRSVSWYQQTPGQGLQFLFEYFSETQRNKGNFPGRFSGRQFSNSRSEMNVSTLELGDSALYLCASSLGPGGGYGYTFGSGTRLTVV.

This clone was picked up a small number of times. This CDR3 is CASSPTSWASGKNGELFF. DNA for the CDR3: TGTGCCAGCAGCCCAACTTCGTGGGCTAGCGGGAAAAACGGGGAGCTGTTTTTT. V usage is TRBV11-2 and J usage is TRBJ2-2; 9 bases line up with TRBD2. V trimming: 5 bases; J trimming: 7 bases; junction bases outside the gene matches: 17. There are 18 residues in the CDR3. CDR1 and CDR2 (germline): SGHAT, FQNNGV.

The chain uses TRBV19 and TRBJ1-5; D perhaps matches TRBD1 (5 bases). The CDR3 loop spans 13 amino acids. Germline CDR1 and CDR2: LNHDA and SQIVND (reference sequence). Trimming stripped 7 bases from V and 9 bases from J, with 16 bases between. This chain's CDR3 is CASTTGGGRPQHF. The CDR3 coding sequence is TGTGCCAGTACAACCGGGGGGGGGAGGCCCCAGCATTTT.

This clone has more than one count but fewer than ten. CDR3 in amino acids: CASSLGLRNGYTF. In nucleotides, the CDR3 is TGTGCCAGCAGCTTGGGCCTGAGAAATGGCTACACCTTC. V is TRBV5-6 and J is TRBJ1-2; D gene unclear. In germline, CDR1 is SGHDT, CDR2 YYEEEE. The CDR3 is 13 amino acids. The V gene lost 0 bases and the J gene lost 6 bases, with 9 bases spanning the gap.

This clone was found a few times. This rearrangement joins TRBV5-1 to TRBJ2-2; TRBD2 aligns across 13 bases. Per the germline V gene, CDR1 is SGHRS and CDR2 is YFSETQ. V gave up 0 bases and J gave up 4 bases; unmatched junction bases: 12. The CDR3 is made up of 20 amino acids. CDR3 bases: TGCGCCAGCAGCTTGGGACTAGCGGGGGGCCGCCCCTTTAGCACCGGGGAGCTGTTTTTT. Translation: CASSLGLAGGRPFSTGELFF.

The rearrangement links TRBV7-2 to TRBJ1-2; D gene uncertain. V was cut by 1 base and J by 5 bases, with 8 bases left in between. The germline V gene encodes CDR1 SGHTA and CDR2 FQGNSA. The CDR3 length is 13 residues. CDR3 region: CASSLGGEYGYTF. The CDR3 region has the DNA TGTGCCAGCAGCTTAGGGGGAGAATATGGCTACACCTTC.

This sequence joins TRBV2 and TRBJ2-1, with D possibly matching TRBD2 (6 bases). The V end lost 5 bases, the J end lost 9 bases, and 14 bases lay between the germline ends. There are 13 residues in the CDR3. CDR1 is SNHLY, CDR2 FYNNEI, per germline. The CDR3 nucleotides are TGTGCCAGCAGTCGCGGGACTCCGAGTGAGCAGTTCTTC. This encodes CASSRGTPSEQFF. Full variable domain (missing parts from reference TRBV2 and TRBJ2-1): EPEVTQTPSHQVTQMGQEVILRCVPISNHLYFYWYRQILGQKVEFLVSFYNNEISEKSEIFDDQFSVERPDGSNFTLKIRSTKLEDSAMYFCASSRGTPSEQFFGPGTRLTVL.

V usage is TRBV6-5 and J usage is TRBJ2-5; D remains unclear. V lost 0 bases and J 9 bases, leaving 5 bases between the germline ends. This CDR3 comprises 11 residues. Germline lookup yields CDR1 MNHEY and CDR2 SVGAGI. The CDR3 DNA follows: TGTGCCAGCAGTTACTCGCGTGCCCAGTACTTC. This codes for CASSYSRAQYF.

The chain employs TRBV7-9 and TRBJ1-2; 8 bases align to TRBD1. The germline gives CDR1 SEHNR, CDR2 FQNEAQ (reference sequence). The CDR3 is 14 residues long. V was pared by 5 bases and J by 5 bases, with 7 bases of the junction left unmatched. This CDR3 reads CASSQNGQGYGYTF. For the CDR3, the DNA is TGTGCCAGCAGCCAGAACGGACAGGGTTATGGCTACACCTTC.

DNA of the CDR3: TGTGCCAGCAGTCCGGGGTGGAATGAGCAGTTCTTC. This codes for CASSPGWNEQFF. This chain links TRBV27 with TRBJ2-1, with TRBD2 as a possible D gene (5 bases). The length of the CDR3 is 12 residues. V was pared by 5 bases and J by 7 bases, with 9 bases between. Germline V CDR1 and CDR2: MNHEY, SMNVEV (reference sequence).

The gene calls are TRBV7-9 and TRBJ2-4; a weak D match, TRBD2 (5 bases). Deletions cut 5 bases from V and 0 bases from J, with 23 bases between. The CDR3 runs to 19 residues. Looked up from germline, CDR1 is SEHNR and CDR2 is FQNEAQ (reference sequence). CDR3 in amino acids: CASSHTEGSQLVAKNIQYF. CDR3 sequence (DNA): TGTGCCAGCAGCCATACCGAGGGCTCCCAATTAGTAGCCAAAAACATTCAGTACTTC.

This chain connects TRBV7-3 to TRBJ1-1; D ambiguous. The germline V and J ends were trimmed by 5 bases and 1 base, with 8 bases remaining between them. Germline V lookup: CDR1 SGHTA, CDR2 FQGTGA. This CDR3 comprises 13 residues. CDR3 region: CASSRTRNTEAFF. CDR3 nucleotides: TGTGCCAGCAGCCGAACAAGGAACACTGAAGCTTTCTTT.

The rearrangement joins TRBV4-1 to TRBJ2-3; a weak D match, TRBD1 (7 bases). The V end lost 0 bases, the J end lost 4 bases, and 20 bases lay between the germline ends. Germline V gives CDR1 MGHRA, CDR2 YSYEKL. CDR3 size: 18 residues. This CDR3 is CASSQDGLRGRGADTQYF. The CDR3 DNA reads TGCGCCAGCAGCCAAGATGGCCTTCGCGGCAGGGGGGCAGATACGCAGTATTTT.

The rearrangement links TRBV11-2 to TRBJ2-1; D not certain. The CDR3 is made up of 12 amino acids. The ends were cut back, 5 bases at V and 9 bases at J, with 11 bases in the middle. Germline V CDR1 and CDR2: SGHAT, FQNNGV. The CDR3 loop reads CASSLSYAEQFF. CDR3 sequence (DNA): TGTGCCAGCAGCCTTAGCTACGCTGAGCAGTTCTTC. The full variable domain, rest sourced from reference TRBV11-2 and TRBJ2-1, is EAGVAQSPRYKIIEKRQSVAFWCNPISGHATLYWYQQILGQGPKLLIQFQNNGVVDDSQLPKDRFSAERLKGVDSTLKIQPAKLEDSAVYLCASSLSYAEQFFGPGTRLTVL.

This clone was counted a single time. The chain combines TRBV5-1 with TRBJ2-2, with unresolved D. CDR1 SGHRS and CDR2 YFSETQ come from the germline V gene. V lost 6 bases and J lost 2, with 11 bases in between. The length of the CDR3 is 14 residues. CDR3 sequence: CASTENSNTGELFF. The CDR3 coding sequence is TGCGCCAGCACCGAGAATTCTAACACCGGGGAGCTGTTTTTT.

J is TRBJ2-1 and V is TRBV5-1; 9 bases fit TRBD2. CDR1 and CDR2 from the germline V gene are SGHRS and YFSETQ. This CDR3 spans 14 amino acids. Germline trimming cut 2 bases from V and 7 bases from J; bases unmatched to any gene: 4. This chain's CDR3 is CASSFGREGNEQFF. CDR3 nucleotide sequence: TGCGCCAGCAGCTTCGGGCGGGAGGGAAATGAGCAGTTCTTC.

This clone is a singleton in its sample. This rearrangement joins TRBV7-8 to TRBJ1-1, with a possible D match to TRBD1 (5 bases). Germline loops: CDR1 SGHVS, CDR2 FQNEAQ. V lost 6 bases and J lost 6, with 17 bases in between. The CDR3 runs 14 residues. The CDR3 loop reads CASSHRGMAAEAFF. CDR3 DNA sequence: TGTGCCAGCAGTCATAGGGGAATGGCTGCTGAAGCTTTCTTT.